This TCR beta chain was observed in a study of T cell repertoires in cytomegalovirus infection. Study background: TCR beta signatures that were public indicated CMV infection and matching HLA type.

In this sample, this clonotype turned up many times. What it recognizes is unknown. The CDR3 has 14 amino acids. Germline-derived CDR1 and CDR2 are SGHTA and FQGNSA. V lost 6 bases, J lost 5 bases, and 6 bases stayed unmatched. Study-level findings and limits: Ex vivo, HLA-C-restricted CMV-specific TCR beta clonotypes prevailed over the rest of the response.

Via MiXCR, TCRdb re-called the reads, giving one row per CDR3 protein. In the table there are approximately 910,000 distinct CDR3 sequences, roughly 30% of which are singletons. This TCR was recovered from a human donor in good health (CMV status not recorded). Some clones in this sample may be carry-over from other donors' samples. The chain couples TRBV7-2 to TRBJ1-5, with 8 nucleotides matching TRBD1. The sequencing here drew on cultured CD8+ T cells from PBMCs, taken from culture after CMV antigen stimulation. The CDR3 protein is CASSTGTGDQPQHF. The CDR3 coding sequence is TGTGCCAGCAGTACCGGGACAGGAGATCAGCCCCAGCATTTT.